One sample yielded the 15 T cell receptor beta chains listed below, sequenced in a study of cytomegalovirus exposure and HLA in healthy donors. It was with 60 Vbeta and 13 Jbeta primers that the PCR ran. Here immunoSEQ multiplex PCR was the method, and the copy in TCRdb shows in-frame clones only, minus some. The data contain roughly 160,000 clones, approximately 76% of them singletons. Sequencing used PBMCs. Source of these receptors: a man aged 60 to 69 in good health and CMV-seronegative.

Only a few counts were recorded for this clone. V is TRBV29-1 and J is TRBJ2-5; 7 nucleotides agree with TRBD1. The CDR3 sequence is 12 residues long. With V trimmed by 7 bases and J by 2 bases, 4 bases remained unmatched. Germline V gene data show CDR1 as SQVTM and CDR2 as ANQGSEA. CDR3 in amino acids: CSGQGQQETQYF. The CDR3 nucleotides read TGCAGCGGGCAGGGACAGCAAGAGACCCAGTACTTC.

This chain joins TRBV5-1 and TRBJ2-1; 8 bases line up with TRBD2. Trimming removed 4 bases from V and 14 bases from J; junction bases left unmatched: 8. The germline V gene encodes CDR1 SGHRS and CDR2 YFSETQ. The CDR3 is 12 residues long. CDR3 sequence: CASSPGGRSKFF. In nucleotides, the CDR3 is TGCGCCAGCAGCCCGGGAGGGAGAAGCAAGTTCTTC.

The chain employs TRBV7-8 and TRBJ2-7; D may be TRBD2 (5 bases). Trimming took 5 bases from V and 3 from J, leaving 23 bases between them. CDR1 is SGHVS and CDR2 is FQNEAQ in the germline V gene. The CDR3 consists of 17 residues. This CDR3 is CASSGERVSTRNYEQYF. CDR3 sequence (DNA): TGTGCCAGCAGCGGGGAGAGGGTTTCAACCAGAAACTACGAGCAGTACTTC. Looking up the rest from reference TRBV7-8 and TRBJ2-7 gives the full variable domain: GAGVSQSPRYKVAKRGQDVALRCDPISGHVSLFWYQQALGQGPEFLTYFQNEAQLDKSGLPSDRFFAERPEGSVSTLKIQRTQQEDSAVYLCASSGERVSTRNYEQYFGPGTRLTVT.

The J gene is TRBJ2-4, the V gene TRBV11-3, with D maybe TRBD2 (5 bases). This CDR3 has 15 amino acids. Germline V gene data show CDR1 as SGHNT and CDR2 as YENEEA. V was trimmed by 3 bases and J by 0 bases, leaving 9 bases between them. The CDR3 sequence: CASSLRGIAKNIQYF. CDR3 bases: TGTGCCAGCAGCTTGAGAGGGATAGCCAAAAACATTCAGTACTTC.

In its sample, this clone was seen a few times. CDR3 sequence: CASSLAGKTYEQYF. Written as DNA, the CDR3 is TGCGCCAGCAGCCTAGCGGGGAAAACTTACGAGCAGTACTTC. J is TRBJ2-5 and V is TRBV5-1; 9 bases align to TRBD2. The J call could be wrong; TRBJ2-7 is a better fit for the DNA end. The CDR3 extends over 14 amino acids. The germline V gene has CDR1 SGHRS and CDR2 YFSETQ.

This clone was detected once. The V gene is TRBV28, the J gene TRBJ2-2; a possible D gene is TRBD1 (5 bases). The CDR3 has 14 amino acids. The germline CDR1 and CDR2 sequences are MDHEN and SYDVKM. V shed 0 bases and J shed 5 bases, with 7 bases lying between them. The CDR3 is CASSLWQGTGELFF. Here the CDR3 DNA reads TGTGCCAGCAGTTTATGGCAGGGAACCGGGGAGCTGTTTTTT.

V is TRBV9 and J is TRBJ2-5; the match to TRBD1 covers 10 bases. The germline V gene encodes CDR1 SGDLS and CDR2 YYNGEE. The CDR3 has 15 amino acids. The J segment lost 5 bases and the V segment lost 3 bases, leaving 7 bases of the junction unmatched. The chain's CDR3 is CASSEPGQGRETQYF. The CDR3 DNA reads TGTGCCAGCAGCGAACCGGGACAGGGGAGGGAGACCCAGTACTTC.

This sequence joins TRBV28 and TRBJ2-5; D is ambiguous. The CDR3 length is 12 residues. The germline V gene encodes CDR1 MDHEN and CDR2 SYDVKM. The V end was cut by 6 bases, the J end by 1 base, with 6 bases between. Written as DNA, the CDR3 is TGTGCCAGCAGAATATCCCAAGAGACCCAGTACTTC. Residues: CASRISQETQYF.

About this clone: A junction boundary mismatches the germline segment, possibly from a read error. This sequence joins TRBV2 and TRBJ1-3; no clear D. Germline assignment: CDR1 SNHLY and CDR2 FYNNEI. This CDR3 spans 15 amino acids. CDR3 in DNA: TGTGCCAGCAGTAAAGCTATACTTTCTGGAAACACCATATATTTT. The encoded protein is CASSKAILSGNTIYF.

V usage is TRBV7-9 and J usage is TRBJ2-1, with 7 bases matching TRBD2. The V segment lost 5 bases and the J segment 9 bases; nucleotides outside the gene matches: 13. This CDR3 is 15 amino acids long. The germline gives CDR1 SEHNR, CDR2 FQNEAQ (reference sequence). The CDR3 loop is CASSPSGMSGTEQFF. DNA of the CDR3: TGTGCCAGCAGCCCAAGCGGGATGTCGGGGACTGAGCAGTTCTTC.

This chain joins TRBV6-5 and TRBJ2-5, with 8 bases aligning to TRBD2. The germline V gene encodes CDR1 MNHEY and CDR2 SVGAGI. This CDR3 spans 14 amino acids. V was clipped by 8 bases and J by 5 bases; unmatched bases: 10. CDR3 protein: CASFSSGSVETQYF. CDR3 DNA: TGTGCCAGCTTTTCTAGCGGGTCAGTGGAGACCCAGTACTTC.

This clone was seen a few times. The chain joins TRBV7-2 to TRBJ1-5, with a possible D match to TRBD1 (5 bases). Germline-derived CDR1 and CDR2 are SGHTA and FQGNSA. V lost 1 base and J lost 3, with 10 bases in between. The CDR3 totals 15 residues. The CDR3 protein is CASSLDRSYNQPQHF. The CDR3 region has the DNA TGTGCCAGCAGCTTAGACAGGTCTTACAATCAGCCCCAGCATTTT.

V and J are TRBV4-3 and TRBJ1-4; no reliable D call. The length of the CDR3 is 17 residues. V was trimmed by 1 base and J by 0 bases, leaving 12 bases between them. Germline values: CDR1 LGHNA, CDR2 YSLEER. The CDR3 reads CASSQVLRVSTNEKLFF. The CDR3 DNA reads TGCGCCAGCAGCCAAGTGCTTCGAGTTTCAACTAATGAAAAACTGTTTTTT.

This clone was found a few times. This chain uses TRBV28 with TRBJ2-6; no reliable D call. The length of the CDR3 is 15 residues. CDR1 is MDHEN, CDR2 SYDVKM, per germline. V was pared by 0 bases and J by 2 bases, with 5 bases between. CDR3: CASSLWRTGANVLTF. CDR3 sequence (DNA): TGTGCCAGCAGTTTATGGAGGACTGGGGCCAACGTCCTGACTTTC.

The CDR3 DNA reads as TGTGCCAGCTCACCTCGGGACAGACACACTGAAGCTTTCTTT. Translation gives CASSPRDRHTEAFF. The chain carries TRBV18 and TRBJ1-1; TRBD1 matches at 7 bases. V shed 3 bases, J shed 3 bases, and the junction held 4 bases outside the gene matches. This CDR3 has 14 residues. Per germline, CDR1 KGHSH and CDR2 LQKENI.